This is a list of T cell receptor beta chains from one sample in a study of cytomegalovirus exposure and HLA in healthy donors. Generated by immunoSEQ multiplex PCR, the TCRdb table keeps only in-frame clones and is missing some. The sample gives 130,000 or so clones, approximately 78% of which show up once; about 3.4% is in the top ten. What was sequenced was PBMCs. Receptors were obtained from a young man in good health and CMV-seropositive. Each CDR3 is given with its conserved first and last residue. Each record gives: CDR3 protein, CDR3 DNA, V gene, J gene, clone size, CDR3 length, D gene. D genes are given only for firm matches. Not every row has a clone size; where given, it reads once, few, many or a size class.

CDR3aa: CASTEQGPNTEAFF
CDR3nt: TGTGCCAGCACCGAACAGGGGCCGAACACTGAAGCTTTCTTT
v_gene: TRBV28
j_gene: TRBJ1-1
abundance: .
len: 14
d_gene: TRBD1

CDR3aa: CASSIAGGTGEQFF
CDR3nt: TGTGCCAGTAGTATAGCGGGAGGGACTGGGGAGCAGTTCTTC
v_gene: TRBV19
j_gene: TRBJ2-1
abundance: few
len: 14
d_gene: TRBD2

CDR3aa: CASSWDRGQAGELFF
CDR3nt: TGTGCCAGCAGTTGGGACAGGGGGCAGGCCGGGGAGCTGTTTTTT
v_gene: TRBV6-1
j_gene: TRBJ2-2
abundance: .
len: 15
d_gene: TRBD1

CDR3aa: CAWSQGAVSNQPQHF
CDR3nt: TGTGCCTGGAGCCAAGGGGCAGTTAGCAATCAGCCCCAGCATTTT
v_gene: TRBV30
j_gene: TRBJ1-5
abundance: few
len: 15
d_gene: .

CDR3aa: CASSPPFRGYGYTF
CDR3nt: TGTGCCAGCAGTCCCCCGTTTAGGGGCTATGGCTACACCTTC
v_gene: TRBV28
j_gene: TRBJ1-2
abundance: .
len: 14
d_gene: .

CDR3aa: CASTNRGLVEAFF
CDR3nt: TGTGCCAGCACCAACAGGGGATTAGTTGAAGCTTTCTTT
v_gene: TRBV28
j_gene: TRBJ1-1
abundance: .
len: 13
d_gene: TRBD1

CDR3aa: CASSAQGYGEQFF
CDR3nt: TGCGCCAGCAGCGCACAGGGTTACGGTGAGCAGTTCTTC
v_gene: TRBV5-1
j_gene: TRBJ2-1
abundance: .
len: 13
d_gene: .

CDR3aa: CASSFVGVYEQYF
CDR3nt: TGTGCCAGCAGCTTTGTGGGAGTCTACGAGCAGTACTTC
v_gene: TRBV7-8
j_gene: TRBJ2-7
abundance: .
len: 13
d_gene: .

CDR3aa: CASSPPGQVYVEAFF
CDR3nt: TGTGCCAGCTCACCTCCGGGACAGGTGTATGTTGAAGCTTTCTTT
v_gene: TRBV18
j_gene: TRBJ1-1
abundance: .
len: 15
d_gene: TRBD1

CDR3aa: CASPSQGGYGYTF
CDR3nt: TGTGCCTCCCCCAGCCAGGGCGGCTATGGCTACACCTTC
v_gene: TRBV6-1
j_gene: TRBJ1-2
abundance: .
len: 13
d_gene: .

CDR3aa: CASRPEGVAEAFF
CDR3nt: TGCGCCAGCAGACCGGAGGGAGTCGCTGAAGCTTTCTTT
v_gene: TRBV5-1
j_gene: TRBJ1-1
abundance: .
len: 13
d_gene: .

CDR3aa: CASSLNGPNTEAFF
CDR3nt: TGTGCCAGCAGTTTGAACGGTCCAAACACTGAAGCTTTCTTT
v_gene: TRBV6-5
j_gene: TRBJ1-1
abundance: .
len: 14
d_gene: .

CDR3aa: CASSSGTASNTGELFF
CDR3nt: TGCGCCAGCAGCTCCGGGACAGCCTCTAACACCGGGGAGCTGTTTTTT
v_gene: TRBV5-1
j_gene: TRBJ2-2
abundance: .
len: 16
d_gene: TRBD1

CDR3aa: CASCERGRNGNTIYF
CDR3nt: TGTGCCAGCTGTGAGCGGGGGCGCAACGGAAACACCATATATTTT
v_gene: TRBV28
j_gene: TRBJ1-3
abundance: .
len: 15
d_gene: .

CDR3aa: CATRSEGGSYEQYF
CDR3nt: TGTGCCACCCGGTCTGAGGGCGGGAGTTACGAGCAGTACTTC
v_gene: TRBV2
j_gene: TRBJ2-7
abundance: .
len: 14
d_gene: TRBD2

CDR3aa: CATSRGGSFSNQPQHF
CDR3nt: TGTGCCACCAGCAGGGGGGGGTCCTTTAGCAATCAGCCCCAGCATTTT
v_gene: TRBV15
j_gene: TRBJ1-5
abundance: .
len: 16
d_gene: .

CDR3aa: CASRGLGARSNQPQHF
CDR3nt: TGTGCCAGCAGGGGCTTGGGGGCTAGGAGCAATCAGCCCCAGCATTTT
v_gene: TRBV2
j_gene: TRBJ1-5
abundance: .
len: 16
d_gene: .

CDR3aa: CASSAGQGMNTEAFF
CDR3nt: TGTGCTAGCAGCGCGGGACAGGGAATGAACACTGAAGCTTTCTTT
v_gene: TRBV7-7
j_gene: TRBJ1-1
abundance: .
len: 15
d_gene: TRBD1

CDR3aa: CASSPTGFNTEAFF
CDR3nt: TGTGCCAGCAGCCCTACTGGTTTCAACACTGAAGCTTTCTTT
v_gene: TRBV5-4
j_gene: TRBJ1-1
abundance: few
len: 14
d_gene: .

CDR3aa: CASSPAGGSYEQYF
CDR3nt: TGTGCCAGCAGCCCCGCGGGTGGCTCCTACGAGCAGTACTTC
v_gene: TRBV6-1
j_gene: TRBJ2-7
abundance: .
len: 14
d_gene: .

CDR3aa: CASSQEINYEQYF
CDR3nt: TGCGCCAGCAGCCAAGAAATTAACTACGAGCAGTACTTC
v_gene: TRBV4-1
j_gene: TRBJ2-7
abundance: .
len: 13
d_gene: .

CDR3aa: CASSPQTGVYGYTF
CDR3nt: TGTGCCAGCAGTCCCCAGACAGGGGTCTATGGCTACACCTTC
v_gene: TRBV6-5
j_gene: TRBJ1-2
abundance: .
len: 14
d_gene: TRBD1

CDR3aa: CASSLGTGENEQFF
CDR3nt: TGTGCCAGCAGTCTCGGGACAGGGGAAAATGAGCAGTTCTTC
v_gene: TRBV27
j_gene: TRBJ2-1
abundance: .
len: 14
d_gene: TRBD1

CDR3aa: CASSLWQRGVSTDTQYF
CDR3nt: TGCGCCAGCAGCTTGTGGCAGCGGGGGGTTAGCACAGATACGCAGTATTTT
v_gene: TRBV5-1
j_gene: TRBJ2-3
abundance: .
len: 17
d_gene: TRBD2

CDR3aa: CASSHRASESNTEAFF
CDR3nt: TGTGCCAGCAGCCATCGAGCGTCGGAATCGAACACTGAAGCTTTCTTT
v_gene: TRBV9
j_gene: TRBJ1-1
abundance: .
len: 16
d_gene: .

CDR3aa: CASSLTDRGYGYTF
CDR3nt: TGTGCCAGCAGCCTTACGGACAGGGGGTATGGCTACACCTTC
v_gene: TRBV6-5
j_gene: TRBJ1-2
abundance: .
len: 14
d_gene: TRBD1

CDR3aa: CASSSDSLYGYTF
CDR3nt: TGTGCCAGCAGCTCCGACAGCCTGTATGGCTACACCTTC
v_gene: TRBV27
j_gene: TRBJ1-2
abundance: .
len: 13
d_gene: .

CDR3aa: CASSSTGYIGYEQYF
CDR3nt: TGTGCCAGCAGTTCGACAGGGTATATCGGCTACGAGCAGTACTTC
v_gene: TRBV28
j_gene: TRBJ2-7
abundance: .
len: 15
d_gene: TRBD1

CDR3aa: CASSITDGPDEQYF
CDR3nt: TGTGCCAGTAGTATAACAGACGGCCCGGACGAGCAGTACTTC
v_gene: TRBV19
j_gene: TRBJ2-7
abundance: .
len: 14
d_gene: .

CDR3aa: CASSLDLSTEAFF
CDR3nt: TGTGCCAGCAGCTTGGACTTGAGCACTGAAGCTTTCTTT
v_gene: TRBV5-5
j_gene: TRBJ1-1
abundance: .
len: 13
d_gene: .

CDR3aa: CASSMSRRGSSNQPQHF
CDR3nt: TGTGCCAGTAGTATGAGCAGAAGGGGTAGTAGCAATCAGCCCCAGCATTTT
v_gene: TRBV19
j_gene: TRBJ1-5
abundance: .
len: 17
d_gene: .

CDR3aa: CASSVGQGRWDEQFF
CDR3nt: TGTGCCAGCAGCGTAGGACAGGGTAGGTGGGATGAGCAGTTCTTC
v_gene: TRBV9
j_gene: TRBJ2-1
abundance: .
len: 15
d_gene: TRBD1

CDR3aa: CASSKNRGDTEAFF
CDR3nt: TGTGCCAGCAGCAAGAACAGGGGGGACACTGAAGCTTTCTTT
v_gene: TRBV11-2
j_gene: TRBJ1-1
abundance: once
len: 14
d_gene: TRBD1

CDR3aa: CSVGGSTEAFF
CDR3nt: TGCAGCGTGGGTGGGAGTACTGAAGCTTTCTTT
v_gene: TRBV29-1
j_gene: TRBJ1-1
abundance: .
len: 11
d_gene: .

CDR3aa: CATRVGGGSSYEQYF
CDR3nt: TGTGCCACCAGAGTTGGCGGGGGGAGCTCCTACGAGCAGTACTTC
v_gene: TRBV15
j_gene: TRBJ2-7
abundance: .
len: 15
d_gene: TRBD2

CDR3aa: CASTRDSPRDTIYF
CDR3nt: TGCGCCAGCACCCGGGACAGCCCTCGGGATACCATATATTTT
v_gene: TRBV5-1
j_gene: TRBJ1-3
abundance: once
len: 14
d_gene: TRBD1

CDR3aa: CASSWSGGPADTQYF
CDR3nt: TGCGCCAGCAGCTGGTCGGGAGGGCCCGCAGATACGCAGTATTTT
v_gene: TRBV5-1
j_gene: TRBJ2-3
abundance: few
len: 15
d_gene: TRBD2

CDR3aa: CASEGGGRLKGYTF
CDR3nt: TGTGCCAGCGAAGGGGGGGGGCGATTGAAAGGCTACACCTTC
v_gene: TRBV6-1
j_gene: TRBJ1-2
abundance: .
len: 14
d_gene: .

CDR3aa: CACVQGAVNNSPLHF
CDR3nt: TGTGCCTGCGTACAGGGGGCAGTAAATAATTCACCCCTCCACTTT
v_gene: TRBV30
j_gene: TRBJ1-6
abundance: .
len: 15
d_gene: TRBD1

CDR3aa: CASQREQILGNEQFF
CDR3nt: TGTGCCAGCCAGCGGGAACAGATTTTAGGGAATGAGCAGTTCTTC
v_gene: TRBV5-4
j_gene: TRBJ2-1
abundance: .
len: 15
d_gene: TRBD2

CDR3aa: CSVVGSQLAGVRETQYF
CDR3nt: TGCAGCGTTGTAGGGTCCCAACTAGCGGGAGTTCGGGAGACCCAGTACTTC
v_gene: TRBV29-1
j_gene: TRBJ2-5
abundance: .
len: 17
d_gene: TRBD2

CDR3aa: CASSSTLETGPYEQYF
CDR3nt: TGTGCCAGCAGCTCGACCCTCGAAACAGGGCCCTACGAGCAGTACTTC
v_gene: TRBV7-9
j_gene: TRBJ2-7
abundance: .
len: 16
d_gene: .

CDR3aa: CASSQNTGKETQYF
CDR3nt: TGTGCCAGCAGCCAGAATACAGGAAAAGAGACCCAGTACTTC
v_gene: TRBV14
j_gene: TRBJ2-5
abundance: .
len: 14
d_gene: .

CDR3aa: CASSQAAGAYEQYF
CDR3nt: TGCGCCAGCAGCCAAGCAGCGGGGGCCTACGAGCAGTACTTC
v_gene: TRBV4-1
j_gene: TRBJ2-7
abundance: once
len: 14
d_gene: TRBD2

CDR3aa: CSVVGGFSNEQYF
CDR3nt: TGCAGCGTTGTTGGGGGGTTCTCAAACGAGCAGTACTTC
v_gene: TRBV29-1
j_gene: TRBJ2-7
abundance: .
len: 13
d_gene: .

CDR3aa: CASSLYRQDSGNTIYF
CDR3nt: TGTGCCAGCAGCTTATACCGACAGGATTCTGGAAACACCATATATTTT
v_gene: TRBV7-9
j_gene: TRBJ1-3
abundance: few
len: 16
d_gene: .

CDR3aa: CAFDRGEGYTF
CDR3nt: TGTGCTTTCGACAGGGGTGAGGGCTACACCTTC
v_gene: TRBV30
j_gene: TRBJ1-2
abundance: .
len: 11
d_gene: TRBD1

CDR3aa: CASSPGTGSGYTF
CDR3nt: TGTGCCAGCAGCCCCGGGACAGGGTCTGGCTACACCTTC
v_gene: TRBV7-6
j_gene: TRBJ1-2
abundance: .
len: 13
d_gene: TRBD1

CDR3aa: CASRGITDTQYF
CDR3nt: TGTGCCAGTCGGGGGATCACAGATACGCAGTATTTT
v_gene: TRBV19
j_gene: TRBJ2-3
abundance: .
len: 12
d_gene: .

CDR3aa: CASSVEAGVGRDTQYF
CDR3nt: TGTGCCAGCAGCGTAGAAGCGGGCGTGGGTCGCGATACGCAGTATTTT
v_gene: TRBV9
j_gene: TRBJ2-3
abundance: few
len: 16
d_gene: .

CDR3aa: CASSLGLANTGELFF
CDR3nt: TGCGCCAGCAGCCTGGGACTAGCGAACACCGGGGAGCTGTTTTTT
v_gene: TRBV5-1
j_gene: TRBJ2-2
abundance: .
len: 15
d_gene: TRBD2

CDR3aa: CASSLGQQYSNQPQHF
CDR3nt: TGTGCCAGCAGCCTCGGACAGCAATATAGCAATCAGCCCCAGCATTTT
v_gene: TRBV28
j_gene: TRBJ1-5
abundance: .
len: 16
d_gene: .

CDR3aa: CSAGTGVAGELFF
CDR3nt: TGCAGCGCCGGGACAGGGGTGGCCGGGGAGCTGTTTTTT
v_gene: TRBV29-1
j_gene: TRBJ2-2
abundance: .
len: 13
d_gene: TRBD1

CDR3aa: CASSLTGGPGNEQFF
CDR3nt: TGTGCCAGCAGCCTCACGGGAGGGCCGGGTAATGAGCAGTTCTTC
v_gene: TRBV9
j_gene: TRBJ2-1
abundance: once
len: 15
d_gene: TRBD2

CDR3aa: CASSFPPGQGANEQYF
CDR3nt: TGCGCCAGCAGCTTTCCGCCGGGACAGGGGGCCAACGAGCAGTACTTC
v_gene: TRBV5-1
j_gene: TRBJ2-7
abundance: few
len: 16
d_gene: TRBD1

CDR3aa: CASSGQTYGYTF
CDR3nt: TGTGCCAGCAGTGGGCAGACGTATGGCTACACCTTC
v_gene: TRBV27
j_gene: TRBJ1-2
abundance: .
len: 12
d_gene: .

CDR3aa: CASSMEGGNQPQHF
CDR3nt: TGTGCCAGTAGTATGGAGGGAGGGAATCAGCCCCAGCATTTT
v_gene: TRBV19
j_gene: TRBJ1-5
abundance: .
len: 14
d_gene: .

CDR3aa: CASSLGGTSGNTDTQYF
CDR3nt: TGTGCCAGCAGCTTAGGGGGGACTAGCGGGAACACAGATACGCAGTATTTT
v_gene: TRBV11-1
j_gene: TRBJ2-3
abundance: .
len: 17
d_gene: TRBD2

CDR3aa: CAISDPIEGEQYF
CDR3nt: TGTGCCATCAGTGACCCAATTGAGGGCGAGCAGTACTTC
v_gene: TRBV10-3
j_gene: TRBJ2-7
abundance: .
len: 13
d_gene: .